Listed below are T cell receptor beta chains from one sample, sequenced in a study of neoadjuvant nivolumab and ipilimumab in lung cancer. Clones were sequenced by immunoSEQ multiplex PCR, and TCRdb holds only the in-frame ones, with some missing. The sample yields about 27,000 clones, 76% seen once. Here the sequenced sample was tumor tissue, taken after neoadjuvant nivolumab, alone or with ipilimumab, at or shortly before surgery. The receptors were gathered from an adult with non-small cell lung cancer. Both conserved end residues are part of each CDR3. A D gene is named only where the DNA matches it firmly. Rows may omit the clone size; those that give it use once, few, many or a size class.

clone_size	v_call	d_call	j_call	cdr3_nt	cdr3_aa
few	TRBV11-2	NA	TRBJ2-1	TGTGCCAGCAGCTCAACTGGGAGCTCCTACAATGAGCAGTTCTTC	CASSSTGSSYNEQFF
few	TRBV7-6	TRBD1	TRBJ2-7	TGTGCCAGCAGCCTCAGGGACAGAACCTACGAGCAGTACTTC	CASSLRDRTYEQYF
NA	TRBV6-6	NA	TRBJ2-3	TGTGCCAGCAGGAACGCGGCTAGCACAGATACGCAGTATTTT	CASRNAASTDTQYF
NA	TRBV7-2	NA	TRBJ2-3	TGTGCCAGCAGCTTAGAAGGGGTTATTGCAGATACGCAGTATTTT	CASSLEGVIADTQYF
NA	TRBV4-1	TRBD1	TRBJ1-1	TGCGCCAGCAGCCTCGCGACAGGGTCCTTAATGAACACTGAAGCTTTCTTT	CASSLATGSLMNTEAFF
NA	TRBV7-3	NA	TRBJ2-3	TGTGCCAGCAGCACTTATTATCTCGATACGCAGTATTTT	CASSTYYLDTQYF
NA	TRBV6-6	TRBD1	TRBJ1-6	TGTGCCAGCAGTATCGGACAGGGAGACAATTCACCCCTCCACTTT	CASSIGQGDNSPLHF
NA	TRBV2	NA	TRBJ1-5	TGTGCCAGCAGTCCACCAAAAGGACAGTTAAATCAGCCCCAGCATTTT	CASSPPKGQLNQPQHF
once	TRBV4-1	TRBD1	TRBJ2-2	TGCGCCAGCAGCCAAGGAGGGACAGGGAACACCGGGGAGCTGTTTTTT	CASSQGGTGNTGELFF
NA	TRBV7-2	NA	TRBJ2-3	TGTGCCAGCAGCCATTCCTACAGGGCTGGCACAGATACGCAGTATTTT	CASSHSYRAGTDTQYF
NA	TRBV4-1	NA	TRBJ2-7	TGCGCCAGCAGCCAAGATGCGGGGTTCCGCTCCTACGAGCAGTACTTC	CASSQDAGFRSYEQYF
NA	TRBV7-9	TRBD1	TRBJ1-1	TGTGCCAGCAGCTTAACAGGGGGCCTTACTGAAGCTTTCTTT	CASSLTGGLTEAFF
NA	TRBV4-1	NA	TRBJ1-4	TGCGCCAGCAGCCAAGCCTCAACAACAGGGAAGAATGAAAAACTGTTTTTT	CASSQASTTGKNEKLFF
NA	TRBV14	NA	TRBJ2-1	TGTGCCAGCAGCCAAGTGGGCTATCGCCAGTTCTTC	CASSQVGYRQFF
NA	TRBV6-5	TRBD2	TRBJ2-1	TGTGCCAGCAGTCTTAGCGGGGGGGAGCAGTTCTTC	CASSLSGGEQFF
NA	TRBV27	NA	TRBJ2-7	TGTGCCAGCGGGTTCTACGAGCAGTACTTC	CASGFYEQYF
NA	TRBV6-5	NA	TRBJ1-1	TGTGCCAGCAGTTACCCAGGGATGAACACTGAAGCTTTCTTT	CASSYPGMNTEAFF
NA	TRBV7-9	NA	TRBJ2-7	TGTGCCAGCAGTGGCCCAGGGCACTACGAGCAGTACTTC	CASSGPGHYEQYF
NA	TRBV2	TRBD1	TRBJ1-5	TGTGCCAGCCGACGGACCTACACAGGGGGCGTACATTTT	CASRRTYTGGVHF
NA	TRBV7-3	NA	TRBJ2-6	TGTGCCAGCAGCTTAACAGGGGGGCCTGGGGCCAACGTCCTGACTTTC	CASSLTGGPGANVLTF
large	TRBV5-8	NA	TRBJ2-3	TGTGCCAGCAGCTTGGGTAGGGACCCAGATACGCAGTATTTT	CASSLGRDPDTQYF
NA	TRBV6-5	NA	TRBJ2-6	TGTGCCAGCCGGGCCCGAGGCTCTGGGGCCAACGTCCTGACTTTC	CASRARGSGANVLTF
few	TRBV5-5	NA	TRBJ1-6	TGTGCCAGCAGCCCTGTGGGGGAAACTTATAATTCACCCCTCCACTTT	CASSPVGETYNSPLHF
NA	TRBV30	TRBD1	TRBJ1-6	TGTGCCTGGAAGACAGGGGGCCGGTCACCCCTCCACTTT	CAWKTGGRSPLHF
NA	TRBV6-1	TRBD2	TRBJ2-1	TGTGCCAGCAGTGGGACTAGCGGGACCTACAATGAGCAGTTCTTC	CASSGTSGTYNEQFF
once	TRBV4-2	TRBD2	TRBJ2-3	TGTGCCAGCAGCCAAGATGGGGCTAGCGGGGGAGGAGATACGCAGTATTTT	CASSQDGASGGGDTQYF
NA	TRBV11-2	NA	TRBJ2-3	TGTGCCAGCAGCCCCGGGTCCACAGATACGCAGTATTTT	CASSPGSTDTQYF
NA	TRBV6-5	NA	TRBJ2-1	TGTGCCAGCAGTTACTCGTTCACAGCCCCTAATGAGCAGTTCTTC	CASSYSFTAPNEQFF
NA	TRBV13	NA	TRBJ2-2	TGTGCCAGCACGGACAGTAACACCGGGGAGCTGTTTTTT	CASTDSNTGELFF